By share, the clone carrying this T cell receptor beta chain ranks as medium-sized. This entry belongs to a study of T cell clones after liver transplantation. Per the germline V gene, CDR1 is SNHLY and CDR2 is FYNNEI. This CDR3 region has 14 residues. V lost 6 bases to trimming and J lost 2 bases, with 14 bases between them. The repertoire was sequenced with immunoSEQ multiplex PCR; TCRdb's copy has only in-frame clones and lacks some. The sample holds roughly 80,000 clones, over 80% seen once. The sequenced sample was CD4+ T cells from blood, obtained at the 22-month timepoint. This clonotype was obtained from a human patient who received a liver transplant. The T cells may come from the graft donor. The chain links TRBV2 to TRBJ2-7, with D perhaps being TRBD1 or TRBD2 (5 bases each). In DNA form, the CDR3 reads TGTGCCAGCAGCCCCGGGACGGTTCCCTACGAGCAGTACTTC. It translates to CASSPGTVPYEQYF. Drawing the rest from reference TRBV2 and TRBJ2-7, the complete variable domain is EPEVTQTPSHQVTQMGQEVILRCVPISNHLYFYWYRQILGQKVEFLVSFYNNEISEKSEIFDDQFSVERPDGSNFTLKIRSTKLEDSAMYFCASSPGTVPYEQYFGPGTRLTVT.